This note documents a single T cell receptor beta chain sequence. Its antigen is undetermined. The V end was cut by 0 bases, the J end by 4 bases, with 7 bases between. CDR1 and CDR2 (germline): GTSNPN, SVGIG (reference sequence). The CDR3 sequence is 13 residues long. The PCR used 60 Vbeta and 13 Jbeta primers. Produced via immunoSEQ multiplex PCR; TCRdb's table is partial and in-frame only. The sample contains approximately 140,000 clones, around 77% of which appear only once. The source of the sample is a study of cytomegalovirus exposure and HLA in healthy donors. Study-wide points: It was reported that the classifier diagnosed cytomegalovirus status with high specificity and sensitivity in both the original and validation cohorts. The authors assumed roughly uniform sequencing depth across donors for presence/absence analyses.

The chain links TRBV30 to TRBJ1-5; no reliable D call. The sequenced sample consisted of PBMCs. The sequence derives from a woman between 35 and 50 years old in good health and CMV-seropositive. The CDR3 bases are TGTGCCTGGAGTGTACCGGGGAATCAGCCCCAGCATTTT. Translated, it gives CAWSVPGNQPQHF.